A selection of T cell receptor beta chains follows, all from one sample in a study of T cell responses to AZD1222 COVID-19 vaccine. Profiled with immunoSEQ multiplex PCR; TCRdb holds only in-frame clones, not every one. The sample yields some 120,000 clones, roughly nine tenths seen once. Sequences were derived from peripheral blood, sampled on day 0 of AZD1222 vaccination. These receptors all come from an adult in good health. The CDR3 runs from the conserved cysteine through the conserved F or W. The order of the fields is D gene, V gene, clone size, CDR3 protein. The D gene is left open where the match is weak. Only part of the rows carry a size: once, few, many, or a class if the clone is expanded.

TRBD2,TRBV11-2,once,CASSLDSGAGLLGQYF
-,TRBV7-2,-,CASSLAKSGVGEQYF
TRBD1,TRBV7-9,-,CASSAKQGDYGYTF
-,TRBV10-1,-,CASSESRRDHEQFF
TRBD2,TRBV5-1,-,CASSLGSGVTDTQYF
-,TRBV5-8,-,CASSSPPDSYNEQFF
TRBD2,TRBV28,once,CASSLTGTSGGRPPEQFF
TRBD2,TRBV7-2,-,CASSNSGGITYEQYF
-,TRBV18,-,CASSQGKGNQPQHF
TRBD1,TRBV27,-,CASSPGTVGSGNTIYF
-,TRBV7-6,-,CASSSQGATDTQYF
-,TRBV4-2,once,CASSQGGPKAFF
-,TRBV19,-,CASSAWDRYYTF
TRBD2,TRBV4-2,-,CASSQGSGVYNEQFF
-,TRBV9,-,CASSARGGTRPEAFF
TRBD1,TRBV7-9,once,CASSATTGVKVEAFF
-,TRBV5-1,-,CANTDTQYF
TRBD1,TRBV5-1,-,CASSISGTGTYEQYF
TRBD1,TRBV29-1,-,CSVAGQVNTEAFF
TRBD1,TRBV28,-,CASRGDRGLRLDTQYF
-,TRBV6-1,once,CASSELNQPQHF
-,TRBV9,-,CASIRGSLDSPLHF
TRBD2,TRBV6-6,-,CASTYSGGLSSYEQYF
TRBD1,TRBV2,-,CAVPGQGRSNYGYTF
-,TRBV24-1,-,CATRDPGNTIYF
-,TRBV19,-,CASSIALNTEAFF
TRBD1,TRBV18,-,CASSPQGAQGSPLHF
-,TRBV7-6,-,CASSAEQGTNEKLFF
-,TRBV2,once,CASSLDRSTDTQYF
-,TRBV3-1/TRBV3-2,few,CASSQEWYEQYF
TRBD2,TRBV6-5,once,CASTAGGWGTQYF
TRBD2,TRBV19,-,CASRVASGAGELFF
TRBD1,TRBV6-2/TRBV6-3,-,CASSWGQGENSPLHF
-,TRBV12-3/TRBV12-4,-,CASRNAAGVAFF
-,TRBV10-3,-,CAIRGDGSGNTIYF
-,TRBV9,-,CASSVDVNTEAFF
-,TRBV7-9,-,CASSSPNEKLFF
TRBD1,TRBV14,-,CASSQWTGEETQYF
TRBD2,TRBV9,-,CASSPGTSGSTDTQYF
TRBD1,TRBV19,-,CASTLTGSSYNSPLHF
TRBD1,TRBV24-1,-,CATSRVQGDKETQYF